This T cell receptor (beta chain) was sequenced in a study of neoadjuvant anti-PD-1 for oral cavity cancer. Time point reported: after neoadjuvant nivolumab, at surgical resection. Most PBMC samples had 450 to 500 ng input DNA in six replicates. Method: immunoSEQ multiplex PCR; TCRdb's copy keeps in-frame clones and lacks some. Seen here are under 10,000 clones, 75% to 85% observed once, and the top ten hold roughly 4.2%. The V end lost 2 bases, the J end lost 3 bases, and 7 bases lay between the germline ends. The germline gives CDR1 SGHVS, CDR2 FQNEAQ. This CDR3 region has 13 residues. The material sequenced was PBMCs, taken after nivolumab (anti-PD-1) treatment. The chain joins TRBV7-8 to TRBJ1-1, with D maybe TRBD1 (6 bases). The receptor was derived from a person between 35 and 79 years old with oral cavity squamous cell carcinoma. The chain's CDR3 is CASSLRGDTEAFF. The CDR3 DNA reads TGTGCCAGCAGCTTAAGGGGGGACACTGAAGCTTTCTTT.